The 28 T cell receptor beta chains reported below all come from one sample, sequenced in a study of early T cells in non-severe SARS-CoV-2 infection. TCRdb analysed the 5' RACE reads with MiXCR anew, one entry per CDR3 protein. The sample has tens of thousands of distinct CDR3 sequences, around 5.6% seen once. The sequencing input was whole blood. The receptor set was obtained from an adult who was a healthcare worker with PCR-confirmed SARS-CoV-2 infection or an uninfected control (not recorded which).

The chain has TRBV6-5 and TRBJ2-7, with 7 bases identical to TRBD1. CDR3 length: 14 amino acids. Germline-derived CDR1 and CDR2 are MNHEY and SVGAGI. Trimming took 4 bases from V and 5 from J; bases not matched to a gene: 8. CDR3 bases: TGTGCCAGCAGTTTTGGACAGGCCTGGGACGAGCAGTACTTC. Amino acid sequence: CASSFGQAWDEQYF.

The J gene is TRBJ2-3, the V gene TRBV12-3 or TRBV12-4, with D possibly TRBD1 on 6 matching bases. This CDR3 comprises 17 residues. V lost 2 bases to trimming and J lost 6 bases, with 21 bases between them. CDR3 region: CASSLNAGTSSGDTQYF. The CDR3 DNA reads as TGTGCCAGCAGTTTAAACGCAGGGACATCCTCTGGGGATACGCAGTATTTT.

V is TRBV5-8 and J is TRBJ2-6; D remains unclear. Germline values: CDR1 SGHTS, CDR2 YDEGEE. Trimming removed 1 base at V and 0 bases at J, with 11 bases between. This CDR3 contains 17 residues. CDR3 coding DNA: TGTGCCAGCAGCTTGTTCATTAGTCGCTCTGGGGCCAACGTCCTGACTTTC. Translating it yields CASSLFISRSGANVLTF.

This clonotype was observed at least ten times. This chain connects TRBV15 to TRBJ2-2; D call uncertain. Germline V gene data show CDR1 as LNHNV and CDR2 as YYDKDF (reference sequence). The CDR3 has 12 residues. V lost 7 bases and J 1 base, leaving 4 bases between the germline ends. CDR3 protein: CATMGNTGELFF. The CDR3 region has the DNA TGTGCCACCATGGGGAACACCGGGGAGCTGTTTTTT.

This clonotype was counted ten times or more. The gene calls are TRBV10-2 and TRBJ2-3; D might be TRBD1 or TRBD2, each matching 5 bases. V was pared by 6 bases and J by 3 bases, with 10 bases between. Germline CDR1 and CDR2: WSHSY and SAAADI. The CDR3 consists of 13 residues. The CDR3 region is CASSRGETDTQYF. DNA for the CDR3: TGCGCCAGCAGCCGGGGCGAGACAGATACGCAGTATTTT.

The chain recombines TRBV7-2 with TRBJ1-2; D unresolved. The V and J ends lost 0 bases and 6 bases respectively, with 14 bases between them. In germline, CDR1 is SGHTA, CDR2 FQGNSA. The CDR3 contains 15 residues. This CDR3 reads CASSLATGRTNGYTF. CDR3 bases: TGTGCCAGCAGCTTAGCGACGGGCAGGACTAATGGCTACACCTTC.

This chain joins TRBV24-1 and TRBJ2-5; the match to TRBD1 covers 7 bases. This CDR3 region has 15 residues. The ends lost 4 bases at V and 2 bases at J; junction bases unmatched: 6. From germline, CDR1 is KGHDR and CDR2 SFDVKD. The CDR3 loop reads CATSDRQGQQETQYF. The CDR3 nucleotides are TGTGCCACCAGTGACCGACAGGGCCAACAAGAGACCCAGTACTTC.

The chain's CDR3 is CASTKRAKNTEAFF. As DNA, the CDR3 is TGTGCCAGCACCAAAAGGGCAAAGAACACTGAAGCTTTCTTT. This chain connects TRBV2 to TRBJ1-1, with D uncertain. V was trimmed by 7 bases and J by 1 base, leaving 13 bases between them. This CDR3 is 14 amino acids long. Looked up from germline, CDR1 is SNHLY and CDR2 is FYNNEI.

This clonotype was observed at least ten times. This chain joins TRBV19 and TRBJ2-7, with 7 bases lining up with TRBD2. V trimming: 2 bases; J trimming: 2 bases; junction bases outside the gene matches: 6. The CDR3 runs 15 residues. CDR1 and CDR2 (germline): LNHDA, SQIVND (reference sequence). Here the CDR3 reads CASSITLASPYEQYF. For the CDR3, the DNA is TGTGCCAGTAGTATAACACTAGCGTCACCCTACGAGCAGTACTTC.

This clonotype was recorded many times. The chain is built from TRBV5-1 and TRBJ2-7, with D possibly matching TRBD1 (5 bases). The germline V gene encodes CDR1 SGHRS and CDR2 YFSETQ. V lost 4 bases and J 7 bases, leaving 18 bases between the germline ends. The CDR3 has 14 amino acids. The CDR3 loop reads CASSPTGTAGEQYF. CDR3 DNA: TGCGCCAGCAGCCCCACAGGAACCGCCGGGGAGCAGTACTTC.

The sample holds many counts of this clonotype. CDR3 bases: TGTGCCAGCAGCGTAAGCGGGACCGCCTACAATGAGCAGTTCTTC. Its protein is CASSVSGTAYNEQFF. The chain is built from TRBV11-2 and TRBJ2-1; 7 bases map to TRBD2. V lost 5 bases and J lost 2; bases outside the gene matches: 6. CDR1 and CDR2 from the germline V gene are SGHAT and FQNNGV. The CDR3 loop spans 15 amino acids. Full variable domain (remainder filled in from reference TRBV11-2 and TRBJ2-1): EAGVAQSPRYKIIEKRQSVAFWCNPISGHATLYWYQQILGQGPKLLIQFQNNGVVDDSQLPKDRFSAERLKGVDSTLKIQPAKLEDSAVYLCASSVSGTAYNEQFFGPGTRLTVL.

This clonotype was picked up a small number of times. The rearrangement uses TRBV12-3 or TRBV12-4 and TRBJ1-4, with 9 bases that match TRBD1. The CDR3 is 12 amino acids. V lost 6 bases and J lost 7; bases outside the gene matches: 0. The CDR3 nucleotides are TGTGCCAGCAGGGGACAGGGTGAAAAACTGTTTTTT. Translated: CASRGQGEKLFF.

This clonotype was seen at least ten times. The chain links TRBV7-9 to TRBJ1-2; 9 bases align to TRBD1. The V and J ends lost 3 bases and 7 bases, in that order; junction bases with no gene match: 9. The length of the CDR3 is 15 residues. Germline V gene lookup returns CDR1 SEHNR and CDR2 FQNEAQ (reference sequence). For the CDR3, the DNA is TGTGCCAGCAGCTTGATTCTTGGGACAGGGATTGGCTACACCTTC. Its translation: CASSLILGTGIGYTF.

This clonotype was found many times. The chain joins TRBV3-2 to TRBJ1-1; the table names TRBD1, a call not compared with the DNA. TRBV3-2 is tagged as a pseudogene. This CDR3 has 13 amino acids. CDR3 nucleotide sequence: TGTGCCAGCAGCCGACGGGGGGCCACTGAAGCTTTCTTT. As protein: CASSRRGATEAFF.

This clonotype occurred a few times. J is TRBJ1-4 and V is TRBV28; no reliable D call. V shed 2 bases and J shed 4 bases, with 8 bases lying between them. This CDR3 has 14 amino acids. Germline loops: CDR1 MDHEN, CDR2 SYDVKM. As DNA, the CDR3 is TGTGCCAGCAGTTTACCCGCGATTAATGAAAAACTGTTTTTT. It codes for CASSLPAINEKLFF.

V usage is TRBV18 and J usage is TRBJ1-5; D possibly corresponds to TRBD1 (6 bases). Trimming pared 3 bases from V and 7 bases from J, leaving 22 bases between. Germline CDR1 KGHSH, CDR2 LQKENI. This CDR3 is 17 amino acids long. CDR3: CASSPVRGGRREQPQHF. The CDR3 DNA reads as TGTGCCAGCTCACCGGTCCGGGGGGGGCGCCGGGAACAGCCCCAGCATTTT.

The chain uses TRBV5-4 and TRBJ2-3; possibly TRBD1 for D (5 bases). This CDR3 contains 15 residues. V was cut by 0 bases and J by 2 bases, with 10 bases left in between. Germline CDR1 SGHNT, CDR2 YYREEE (reference sequence). CDR3 in DNA: TGTGCCAGCAGCTTGGGTAGGGGCATCACAGATACGCAGTATTTT. Its protein is CASSLGRGITDTQYF.

This clonotype was seen many times. The rearrangement uses TRBV29-1 and TRBJ1-2; no reliable D call. Germline CDR1 and CDR2: SQVTM and ANQGSEA. The V and J ends lost 5 bases and 2 bases respectively, with 12 bases between them. The CDR3 consists of 13 residues. This chain's CDR3 is CSVQQSSNYGYTF. In DNA form, the CDR3 reads TGCAGCGTTCAACAGTCCTCGAACTATGGCTACACCTTC. Filled out from reference TRBV29-1 and TRBJ1-2, the complete variable domain reads SAVISQKPSRDICQRGTSLTIQCQVDSQVTMMFWYRQQPGQSLTLIATANQGSEATYESGFVIDKFPISRPNLTFSTLTVSNMSPEDSSIYLCSVQQSSNYGYTFGSGTRLTVV.

This clonotype was detected many times. V usage is TRBV5-6 and J usage is TRBJ2-2, with D maybe TRBD1 (6 bases). Germline V gene lookup returns CDR1 SGHDT and CDR2 YYEEEE. V lost 3 bases and J 4 bases, leaving 10 bases between the germline ends. The CDR3 has 14 amino acids. This CDR3 is CASSWVGGTGELFF. The CDR3 DNA reads as TGTGCCAGCAGCTGGGTAGGGGGCACCGGGGAGCTGTTTTTT.

In this sample, this clonotype turned up a few times. The chain combines TRBV29-1 with TRBJ1-5, with D uncertain. This CDR3 spans 14 amino acids. Per germline, CDR1 SQVTM and CDR2 ANQGSEA. The ends were cut back, 6 bases at V and 2 bases at J, with 14 bases in the middle. The CDR3 protein is CSVLGEQGNQPQHF. The DNA of the CDR3 is TGCAGCGTGCTCGGGGAACAAGGCAATCAGCCCCAGCATTTT.

This clonotype has at least ten counts. The rearrangement links TRBV6-6 to TRBJ2-7, with D perhaps assigned TRBD1 or TRBD2 (5 bases each). Trimming stripped 3 bases from V and 2 bases from J, with 20 bases between. The CDR3 has 17 amino acids. The germline gives CDR1 MNHNY, CDR2 SVGAGI (reference sequence). For the CDR3, the DNA is TGTGCCAGCAGTTATAAGGAAGCCCTTGTGGGACCCTACGAGCAGTACTTC. The encoded protein is CASSYKEALVGPYEQYF.

V is TRBV19 and J is TRBJ1-2; D is ambiguous. This CDR3 is 15 amino acids long. Trimming pared 0 bases from V and 5 bases from J, leaving 13 bases between. Germline CDR1 and CDR2: LNHDA and SQIVND (reference sequence). CDR3 sequence reads: CASSIEGSQLYGYTF. CDR3 DNA: TGTGCCAGTAGTATAGAAGGATCCCAACTATATGGCTACACCTTC. The entire variable domain, with the rest obtained from reference TRBV19 and TRBJ1-2, is as follows: DGGITQSPKYLFRKEGQNVTLSCEQNLNHDAMYWYRQDPGQGLRLIYYSQIVNDFQKGDIAEGYSVSREKKESFPLTVTSAQKNPTAFYLCASSIEGSQLYGYTFGSGTRLTVV.

This chain joins TRBV4-2 and TRBJ2-3; 10 bases align to TRBD2. Germline V CDR1 and CDR2: LGHNA, YNFKEQ. Unmatched junction bases numbered 1, after V lost 0 bases and J lost 1 base. CDR3 length: 16 residues. In nucleotides, the CDR3 is TGTGCCAGCAGCCAAGATCTAGCGGGGGGCACAGATACGCAGTATTTT. Encoded protein: CASSQDLAGGTDTQYF.

The sample holds a few counts of this clonotype. The chain couples TRBV5-8 to TRBJ2-3, with D maybe TRBD2 (6 bases). The V end lost 3 bases, the J end lost 2 bases, and 19 bases lay between the germline ends. The CDR3 length is 17 residues. Germline V gives CDR1 SGHTS, CDR2 YDEGEE. The CDR3 DNA reads as TGTGCCAGCAGCTATGAGGGGCCAGCGGGTATCACAGATACGCAGTATTTT. The encoded protein is CASSYEGPAGITDTQYF.

The table lists this clonotype with a count of one. This sequence joins TRBV7-8 and TRBJ1-2, with a weak D call TRBD1 (6 bases). V was shortened by 1 base and J by 7 bases, with 16 bases between the two germline ends. CDR3 size: 15 residues. Per germline, CDR1 SGHVS and CDR2 FQNEAQ. The CDR3 sequence is CASSLDLGASSGYTF. The CDR3, as DNA: TGTGCCAGCAGCTTAGATCTGGGGGCCTCCTCTGGCTACACCTTC.

There are many counts of this clonotype. The chain couples TRBV12-3 or TRBV12-4 to TRBJ2-3; D may be TRBD1 (6 bases). V lost 5 bases to trimming and J lost 3 bases, with 12 bases between them. There are 14 residues in the CDR3. The CDR3: CASSAGVLTDTQYF. For the CDR3, the DNA is TGTGCCAGCAGTGCAGGGGTGTTAACAGATACGCAGTATTTT.

In this sample, this clonotype turned up a few times. J is TRBJ1-3 and V is TRBV20-1; D gene uncertain. The ends were cut back, 4 bases at V and 4 bases at J, with 17 bases in the middle. The CDR3 has 15 amino acids. The germline gives CDR1 DFQATT, CDR2 SNEGSKA (reference sequence). The CDR3 loop reads CSATPGPRVGNTIYF. CDR3 bases: TGCAGTGCTACCCCCGGACCCCGAGTCGGAAACACCATATATTTT.

This clonotype was detected a few times. The rearrangement joins TRBV2 to TRBJ1-1; TRBD1 might be the D (6 bases). Per germline, CDR1 SNHLY and CDR2 FYNNEI. The length of the CDR3 is 14 residues. Trimming took 3 bases from V and 0 from J, leaving 8 bases between them. CDR3 in DNA: TGTGCCAGCAGTGAGGACAGATTGAACACTGAAGCTTTCTTT. Amino acids: CASSEDRLNTEAFF.